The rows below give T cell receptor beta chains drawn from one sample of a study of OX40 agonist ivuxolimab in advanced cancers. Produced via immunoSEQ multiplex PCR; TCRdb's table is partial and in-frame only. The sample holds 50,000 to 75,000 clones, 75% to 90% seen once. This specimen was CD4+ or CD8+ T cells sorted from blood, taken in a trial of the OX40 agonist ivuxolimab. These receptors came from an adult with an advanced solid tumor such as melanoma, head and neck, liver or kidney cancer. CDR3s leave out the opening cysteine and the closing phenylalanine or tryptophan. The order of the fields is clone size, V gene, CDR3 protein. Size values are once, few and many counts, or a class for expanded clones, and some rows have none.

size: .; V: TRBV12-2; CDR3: ASRLAKEKFYGYT
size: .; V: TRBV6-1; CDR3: ASSEAQGSYGYT
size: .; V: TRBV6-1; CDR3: ASIRQDSYT
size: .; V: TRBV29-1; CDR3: SVVTSVNEQF
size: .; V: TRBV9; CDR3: ASSVGGPSYEQY
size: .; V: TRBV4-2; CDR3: ASSPSGPSRGNTIY
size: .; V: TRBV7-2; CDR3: ASTRGGAEDTQY
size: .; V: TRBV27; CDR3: ASSLSGNGGYEQY
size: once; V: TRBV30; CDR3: AWSGSGTIPF
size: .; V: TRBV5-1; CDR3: ASSLTPGTPV
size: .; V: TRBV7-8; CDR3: ASSLGQGSEQF
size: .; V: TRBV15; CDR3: ATSRDFPGQGIGETQY
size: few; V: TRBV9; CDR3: ASSVASGRAYEQY
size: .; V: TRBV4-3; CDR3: ASSQGRLAGVGNEQF
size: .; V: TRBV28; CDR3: ASSFRTFPRTYNEQF
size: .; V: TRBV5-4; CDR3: ASSLDGYELF
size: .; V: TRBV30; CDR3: AWNGGGSYEQY
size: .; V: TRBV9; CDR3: ASSVEGRATGETQY
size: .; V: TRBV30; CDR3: AWTQGYNSPLH
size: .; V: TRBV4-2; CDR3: ASSFEASSGNTIY
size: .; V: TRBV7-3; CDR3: ASSSGAGETQY
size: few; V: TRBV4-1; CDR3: ASNPIGRENTGELF
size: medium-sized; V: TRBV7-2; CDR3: ASSLRRGPYEQY
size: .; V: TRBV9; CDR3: ASSPTVSPGELF
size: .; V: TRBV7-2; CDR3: ASSPAGRNTIY
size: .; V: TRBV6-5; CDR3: ASSYTSGNGYT
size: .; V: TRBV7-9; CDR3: ASSLVASGYNEQF
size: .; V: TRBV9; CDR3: ASSVVAGPNEKLF
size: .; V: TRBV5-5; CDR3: ASSLSGGGEKLF